This T cell receptor (beta chain) was recorded in a study of identical twins. Overall study findings and caveats: While abundant cord blood beta clonotypes carried fewer insertions, memory repertoires showed no such pattern. With beta out-of-frame sequences, excess sharing by twins was weaker.

The CDR3 covers 12 residues. Trimming took 6 bases from V and 4 from J, leaving 11 bases between them. From germline, CDR1 is DFQATT and CDR2 SNEGSKA (reference sequence). TCRdb re-derived calls from the 5' RACE reads in MiXCR, one entry per CDR3 protein. The repertoire consists of hundreds of thousands of distinct CDR3 sequences, with 21% occurring once and the leading ten covering 4% to 4.5%. In its sample, this clonotype was seen a few times. Its specificity is unknown. These same data were also listed under a study on T cells expressing NK-cell markers.

Sequencing was done on a sample of PBMCs. This chain uses TRBV20-1 with TRBJ2-3, with D maybe TRBD1 (5 bases). This TCR came from a woman younger than 30 in good health. This CDR3 reads CSAGPRPDTQYF. CDR3 nucleotides: TGCAGTGCGGGGCCCCGTCCAGATACGCAGTATTTT.